This TCR beta chain was sequenced in a study of cytomegalovirus exposure and HLA in healthy donors. Amplification used 60 Vbeta primers and 13 Jbeta primers. Clones were sequenced by immunoSEQ multiplex PCR, and TCRdb holds only the in-frame ones, with some missing. This table holds tens of thousands of clones, 70% to 80% found once. Overall study results and limits: Only CMV serostatus was available as immune exposure information.

This CDR3 is built from 15 residues. Trimming took 0 bases from V and 5 from J, leaving 13 bases between them. CDR1 MGHRA and CDR2 YSYEKL come from the germline V gene. As regards this clone: Its antigen is as yet unknown.

V and J are TRBV4-1 and TRBJ1-1; D not certain. Sequenced input: PBMCs. The receptor comes from a man aged 18 to 35 in good health and CMV-seropositive. CDR3: CASSQDPGGETEAFF. The DNA for the CDR3 is TGCGCCAGCAGCCAAGACCCAGGCGGGGAGACTGAAGCTTTCTTT.